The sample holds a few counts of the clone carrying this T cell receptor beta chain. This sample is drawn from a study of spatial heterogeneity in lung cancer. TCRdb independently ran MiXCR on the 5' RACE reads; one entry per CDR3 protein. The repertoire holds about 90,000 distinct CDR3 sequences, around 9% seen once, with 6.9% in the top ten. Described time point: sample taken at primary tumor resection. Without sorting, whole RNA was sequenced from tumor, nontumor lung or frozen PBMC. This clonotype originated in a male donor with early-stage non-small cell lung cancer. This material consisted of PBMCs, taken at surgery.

The CDR3 DNA reads TGTGCCAGCAGCGTAAGCGGGACGAGGGCCGGAGAGACCCAGTACTTC. Translation gives CASSVSGTRAGETQYF. J is TRBJ2-5 and V is TRBV9; TRBD2 matches 7 bases. V was clipped by 1 base and J by 4 bases; unmatched bases: 10. Germline CDR1 is SGDLS and CDR2 is YYNGEE. This CDR3 contains 16 residues.